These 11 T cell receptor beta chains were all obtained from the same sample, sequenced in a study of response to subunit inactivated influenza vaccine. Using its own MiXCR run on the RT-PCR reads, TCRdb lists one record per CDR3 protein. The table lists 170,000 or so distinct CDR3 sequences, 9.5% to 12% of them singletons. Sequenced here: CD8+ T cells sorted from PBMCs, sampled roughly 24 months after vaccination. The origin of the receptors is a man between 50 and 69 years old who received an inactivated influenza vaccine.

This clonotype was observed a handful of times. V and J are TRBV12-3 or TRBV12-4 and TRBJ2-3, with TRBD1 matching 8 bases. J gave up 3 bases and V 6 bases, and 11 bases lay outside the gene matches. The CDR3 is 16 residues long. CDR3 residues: CASSLDRGGETDTQYF. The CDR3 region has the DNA TGTGCCAGCAGCCTCGACAGGGGTGGGGAAACAGATACGCAGTATTTT.

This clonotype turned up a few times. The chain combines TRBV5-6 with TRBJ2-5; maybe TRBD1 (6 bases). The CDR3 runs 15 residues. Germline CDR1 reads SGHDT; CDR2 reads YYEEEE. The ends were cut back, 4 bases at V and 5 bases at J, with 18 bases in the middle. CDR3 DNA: TGTGCCAGCAGCATGGGACACACGCTATCGGAGACCCAGTACTTC. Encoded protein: CASSMGHTLSETQYF.

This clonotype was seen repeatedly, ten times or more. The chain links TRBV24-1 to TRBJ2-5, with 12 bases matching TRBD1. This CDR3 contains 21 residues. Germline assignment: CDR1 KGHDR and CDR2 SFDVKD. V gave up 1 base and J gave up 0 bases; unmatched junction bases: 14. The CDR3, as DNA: TGTGCCACCAGTGATTTTAAGTGGGGACAGGGGGCGGACGAATACCAAGAGACCCAGTACTTC. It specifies CATSDFKWGQGADEYQETQYF.

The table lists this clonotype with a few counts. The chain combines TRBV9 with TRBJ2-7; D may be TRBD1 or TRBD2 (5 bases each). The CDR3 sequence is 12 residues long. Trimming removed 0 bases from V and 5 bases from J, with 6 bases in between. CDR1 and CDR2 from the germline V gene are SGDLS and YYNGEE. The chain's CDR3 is CASSVEGHEQYF. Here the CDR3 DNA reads TGTGCCAGCAGCGTAGAGGGACACGAGCAGTACTTC.

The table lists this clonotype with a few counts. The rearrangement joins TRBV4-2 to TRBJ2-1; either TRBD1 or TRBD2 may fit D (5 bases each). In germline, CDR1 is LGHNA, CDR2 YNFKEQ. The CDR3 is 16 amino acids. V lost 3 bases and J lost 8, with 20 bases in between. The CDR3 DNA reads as TGTGCCAGCAGCCATGCCTACGGGACGGTGGTAGATGAGCAGTTCTTC. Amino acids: CASSHAYGTVVDEQFF.

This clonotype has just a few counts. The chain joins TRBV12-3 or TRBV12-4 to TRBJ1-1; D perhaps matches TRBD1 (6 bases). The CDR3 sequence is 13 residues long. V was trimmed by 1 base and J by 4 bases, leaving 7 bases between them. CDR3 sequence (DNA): TGTGCCAGCAGTTTAGGGGGGCTCACTGAAGCTTTCTTT. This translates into CASSLGGLTEAFF.

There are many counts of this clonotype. DNA of the CDR3: TGTGCCTGGAGGGAAGGGCATGAGCAGTTCTTC. This gives the protein CAWREGHEQFF. The chain has TRBV30 and TRBJ2-1; D is undetermined. Germline lookup yields CDR1 GTSNPN and CDR2 SVGIG (reference sequence). The CDR3 contains 11 residues. Trimming left V 3 bases short and J 8 bases short, with 8 bases between. The whole variable domain, remainder taken from reference TRBV30 and TRBJ2-1, is SQTIHQWPATLVQPVGSPLSLECTVEGTSNPNLYWYRQAAGRGLQLLFYSVGIGQISSEVPQNLSASRPQDRQFILSSKKLLLSDSGFYLCAWREGHEQFFGPGTRLTVL.

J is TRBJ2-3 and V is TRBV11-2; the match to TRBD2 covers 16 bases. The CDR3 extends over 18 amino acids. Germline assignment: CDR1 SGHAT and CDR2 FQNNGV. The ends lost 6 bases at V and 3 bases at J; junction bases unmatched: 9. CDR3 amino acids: CASRHPGLAGGLTDTQYF. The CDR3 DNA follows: TGTGCCAGCAGGCACCCGGGACTAGCGGGGGGGCTTACAGATACGCAGTATTTT.

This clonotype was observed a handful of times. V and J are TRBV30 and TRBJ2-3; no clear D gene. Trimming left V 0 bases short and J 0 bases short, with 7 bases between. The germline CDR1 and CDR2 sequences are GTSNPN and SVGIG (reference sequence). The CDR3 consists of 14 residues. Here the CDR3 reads CAWSVSGSTDTQYF. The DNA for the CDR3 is TGTGCCTGGAGTGTATCCGGGAGCACAGATACGCAGTATTTT. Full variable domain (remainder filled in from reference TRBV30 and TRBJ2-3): SQTIHQWPATLVQPVGSPLSLECTVEGTSNPNLYWYRQAAGRGLQLLFYSVGIGQISSEVPQNLSASRPQDRQFILSSKKLLLSDSGFYLCAWSVSGSTDTQYFGPGTRLTVL.

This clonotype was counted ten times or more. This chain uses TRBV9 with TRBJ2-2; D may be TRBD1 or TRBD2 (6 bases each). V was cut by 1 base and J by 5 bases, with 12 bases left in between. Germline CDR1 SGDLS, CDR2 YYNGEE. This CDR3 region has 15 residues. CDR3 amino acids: CASSVTGARTGELFF. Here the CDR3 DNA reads TGTGCCAGCAGCGTAACGGGGGCGCGGACCGGGGAGCTGTTTTTT.

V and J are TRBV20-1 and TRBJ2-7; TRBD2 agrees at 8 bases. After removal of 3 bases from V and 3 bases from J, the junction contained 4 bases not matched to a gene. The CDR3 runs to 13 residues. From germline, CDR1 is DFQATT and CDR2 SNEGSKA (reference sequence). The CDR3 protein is CSASPLADYEQYF. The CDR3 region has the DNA TGCAGTGCTAGTCCACTAGCGGACTACGAGCAGTACTTC.